These 2 T cell receptor beta chains were all obtained from the same sample, sequenced in a study of blood T cell repertoires in COVID-19 (dated by TCRdb to 2020 to 2022). Receptor libraries were prepared by the immunoSEQ multiplex PCR assay. Entries here come from immuneACCESS through TCRdb and include only in-frame sequences with V and J called. Some clones fail to appear in such tables; in the studies checked, an unresolved V gene covers under half of the shortfall, and the cause of the remainder is unknown. For this sample there are some 70,000 clones; 86% appear just once. The ten largest clones take up 1.4% of the sample. Specimen: peripheral blood. Every receptor here comes from a woman between 55 and 75 years old with acute or convalescent COVID-19.

J is TRBJ2-2 and V is TRBV24-1; TRBD2 matches at 7 bases. The V segment lost 7 bases and the J segment 2 bases; nucleotides outside the gene matches: 3. Germline V lookup: CDR1 KGHDR, CDR2 SFDVKD. This CDR3 comprises 14 residues. CDR3 bases: TGTGCCACCAGGACGGGACTAAACACCGGGGAGCTGTTTTTT. Translated, it gives CATRTGLNTGELFF.

This chain joins TRBV21-1 and TRBJ2-7; TRBD1, the D gene given by the table, was not confirmed from the DNA. TRBV21-1 is a documented pseudogene. This CDR3 region has 14 residues. Written as DNA, the CDR3 is TGTGCCAGCAGTCAAGGGACAGGGATCCCTCGGCAGTACTTC. The encoded protein is CASSQGTGIPRQYF.